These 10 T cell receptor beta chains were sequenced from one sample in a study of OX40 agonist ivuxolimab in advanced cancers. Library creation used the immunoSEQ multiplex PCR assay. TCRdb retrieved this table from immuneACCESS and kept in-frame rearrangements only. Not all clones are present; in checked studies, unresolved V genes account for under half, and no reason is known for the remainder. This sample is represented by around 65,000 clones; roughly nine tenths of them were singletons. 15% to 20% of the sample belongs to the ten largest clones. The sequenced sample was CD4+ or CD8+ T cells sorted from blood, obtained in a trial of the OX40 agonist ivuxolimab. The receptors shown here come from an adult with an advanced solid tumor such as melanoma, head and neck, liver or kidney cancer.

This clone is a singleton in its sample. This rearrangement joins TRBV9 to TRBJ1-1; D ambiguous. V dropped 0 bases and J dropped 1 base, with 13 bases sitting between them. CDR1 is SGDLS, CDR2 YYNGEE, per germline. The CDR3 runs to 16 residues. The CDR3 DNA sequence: TGTGCCAGCAGCGTAGAGGTGGGGTACACGAACACTGAAGCTTTCTTT. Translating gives CASSVEVGYTNTEAFF.

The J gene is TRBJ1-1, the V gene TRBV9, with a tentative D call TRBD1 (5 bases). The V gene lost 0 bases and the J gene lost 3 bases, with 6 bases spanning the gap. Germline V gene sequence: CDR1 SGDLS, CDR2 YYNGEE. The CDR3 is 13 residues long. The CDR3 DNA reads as TGTGCCAGCAGCGTAGGGGGGGACACTGAAGCTTTCTTT. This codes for CASSVGGDTEAFF.

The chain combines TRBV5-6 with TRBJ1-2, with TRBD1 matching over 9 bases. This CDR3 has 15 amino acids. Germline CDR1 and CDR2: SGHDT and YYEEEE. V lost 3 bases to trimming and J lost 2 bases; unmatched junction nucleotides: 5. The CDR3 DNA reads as TGTGCCAGCAGCTCCGGGACAGGGTTGAACTATGGCTACACCTTC. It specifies CASSSGTGLNYGYTF.

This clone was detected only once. CDR3 nucleotide sequence: TGTGCCAGCAGCCGTCCGGGAGGAAATCCCGAGCAGTACTTC. Encoded protein: CASSRPGGNPEQYF. The rearrangement joins TRBV7-3 to TRBJ2-7; TRBD2 agrees at 7 bases. The CDR3 has 14 residues. The J segment lost 6 bases and the V segment lost 5 bases, leaving 10 bases of the junction unmatched. Germline-derived CDR1 and CDR2 are SGHTA and FQGTGA.

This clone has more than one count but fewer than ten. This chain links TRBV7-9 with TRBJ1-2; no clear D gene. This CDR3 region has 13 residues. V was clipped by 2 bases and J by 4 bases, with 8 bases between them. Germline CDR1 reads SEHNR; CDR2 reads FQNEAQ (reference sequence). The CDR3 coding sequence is TGTGCCAGCAGCTTATTGACTGGCTATGGCTACACCTTC. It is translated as CASSLLTGYGYTF.

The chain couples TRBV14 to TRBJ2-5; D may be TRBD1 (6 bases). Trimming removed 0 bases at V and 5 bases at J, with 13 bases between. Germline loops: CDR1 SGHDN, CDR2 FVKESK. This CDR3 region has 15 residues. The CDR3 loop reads CASSQDTGIMETQYF. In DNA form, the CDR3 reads TGTGCCAGCAGCCAAGACACAGGGATTATGGAGACCCAGTACTTC.

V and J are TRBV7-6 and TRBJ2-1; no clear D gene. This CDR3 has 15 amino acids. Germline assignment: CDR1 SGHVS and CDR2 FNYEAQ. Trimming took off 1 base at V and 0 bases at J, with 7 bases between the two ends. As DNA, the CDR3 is TGTGCCAGCAGCTTAGATCGGAGCTCCTACAATGAGCAGTTCTTC. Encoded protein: CASSLDRSSYNEQFF.

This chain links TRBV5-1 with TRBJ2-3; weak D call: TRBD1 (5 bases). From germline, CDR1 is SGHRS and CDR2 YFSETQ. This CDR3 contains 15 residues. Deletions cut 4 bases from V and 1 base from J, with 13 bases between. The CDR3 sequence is CASSLQPQGTDTQYF. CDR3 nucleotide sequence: TGCGCCAGCAGCCTTCAACCACAGGGCACAGATACGCAGTATTTT.

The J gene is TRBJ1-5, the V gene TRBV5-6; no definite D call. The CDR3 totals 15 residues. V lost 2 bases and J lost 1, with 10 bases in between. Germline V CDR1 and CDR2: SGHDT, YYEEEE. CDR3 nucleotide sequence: TGTGCCAGCAGCTTTTATCTTTGGAGCAATCAGCCCCAGCATTTT. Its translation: CASSFYLWSNQPQHF. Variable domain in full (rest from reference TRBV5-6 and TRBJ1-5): DAGVTQSPTHLIKTRGQQVTLRCSPKSGHDTVSWYQQALGQGPQFIFQYYEEEERQRGNFPDRFSGHQFPNYSSELNVNALLLGDSALYLCASSFYLWSNQPQHFGDGTRLSIL.

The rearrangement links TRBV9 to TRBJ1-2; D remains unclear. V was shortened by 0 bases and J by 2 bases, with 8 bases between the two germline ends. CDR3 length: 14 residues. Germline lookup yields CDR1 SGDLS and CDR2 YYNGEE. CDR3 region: CASSVEGFNYGYTF. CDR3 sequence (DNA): TGTGCCAGCAGCGTAGAGGGTTTCAACTATGGCTACACCTTC.